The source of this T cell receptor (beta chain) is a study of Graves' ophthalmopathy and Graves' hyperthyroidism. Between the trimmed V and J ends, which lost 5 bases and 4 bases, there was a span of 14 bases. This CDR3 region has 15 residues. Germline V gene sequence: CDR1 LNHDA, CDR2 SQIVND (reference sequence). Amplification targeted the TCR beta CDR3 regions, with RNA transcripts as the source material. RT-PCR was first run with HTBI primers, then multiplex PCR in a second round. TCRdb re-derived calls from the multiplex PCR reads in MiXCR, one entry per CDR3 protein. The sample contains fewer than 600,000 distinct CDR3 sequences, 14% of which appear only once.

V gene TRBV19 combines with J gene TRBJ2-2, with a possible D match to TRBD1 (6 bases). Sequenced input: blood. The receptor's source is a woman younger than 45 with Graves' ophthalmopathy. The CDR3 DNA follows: TGTGCCAGTAGTCCTTCGACAGGTTCCACCGGGGAGCTGTTTTTT. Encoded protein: CASSPSTGSTGELFF.